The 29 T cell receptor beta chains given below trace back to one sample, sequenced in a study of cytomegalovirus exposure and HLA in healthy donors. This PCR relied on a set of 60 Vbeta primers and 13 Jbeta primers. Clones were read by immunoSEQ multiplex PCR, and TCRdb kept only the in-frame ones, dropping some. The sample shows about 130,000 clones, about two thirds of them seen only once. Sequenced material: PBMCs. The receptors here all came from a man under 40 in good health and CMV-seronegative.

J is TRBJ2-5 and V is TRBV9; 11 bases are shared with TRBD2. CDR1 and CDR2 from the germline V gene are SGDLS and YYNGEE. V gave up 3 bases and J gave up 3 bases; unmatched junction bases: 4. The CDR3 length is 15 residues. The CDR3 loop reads CASSEGSGGEETQYF. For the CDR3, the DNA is TGTGCCAGCAGCGAGGGTAGCGGGGGGGAAGAGACCCAGTACTTC.

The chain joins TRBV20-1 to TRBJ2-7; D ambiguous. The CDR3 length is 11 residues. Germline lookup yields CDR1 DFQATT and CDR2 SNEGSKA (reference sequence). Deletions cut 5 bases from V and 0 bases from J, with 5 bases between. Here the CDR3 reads CSARSSYEQYF. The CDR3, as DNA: TGCAGTGCTCGTAGCTCCTACGAGCAGTACTTC.

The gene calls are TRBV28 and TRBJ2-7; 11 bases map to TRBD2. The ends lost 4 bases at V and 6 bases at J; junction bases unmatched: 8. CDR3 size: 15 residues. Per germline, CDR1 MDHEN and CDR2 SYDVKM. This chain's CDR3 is CASSYSGTSGGEQYF. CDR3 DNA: TGTGCCAGCAGTTACTCCGGGACTAGCGGAGGCGAGCAGTACTTC.

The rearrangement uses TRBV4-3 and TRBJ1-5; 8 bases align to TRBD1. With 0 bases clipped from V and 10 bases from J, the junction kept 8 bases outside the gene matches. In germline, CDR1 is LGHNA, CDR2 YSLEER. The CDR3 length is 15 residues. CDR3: CASSQEAGGMRPQHF. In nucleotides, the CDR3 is TGCGCCAGCAGCCAAGAAGCAGGGGGCATGCGACCCCAGCATTTT.

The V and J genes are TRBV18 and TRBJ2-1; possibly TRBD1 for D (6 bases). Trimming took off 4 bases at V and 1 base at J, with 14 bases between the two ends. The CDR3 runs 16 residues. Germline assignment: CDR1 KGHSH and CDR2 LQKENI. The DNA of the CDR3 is TGTGCCAGCTCACACCTATTAGACAGGTCCTACAATGAGCAGTTCTTC. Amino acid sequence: CASSHLLDRSYNEQFF.

The chain's CDR3 is CASSLFAGGPDTQYF. The DNA of the CDR3 is TGTGCCAGCAGCTTATTTGCGGGGGGGCCAGATACGCAGTATTTT. This chain connects TRBV7-3 to TRBJ2-3; TRBD2 matches 9 bases. The CDR3 runs 15 residues. Germline V gives CDR1 SGHTA, CDR2 FQGTGA. J lost 4 bases, V lost 2 bases, and 4 bases had no gene match.

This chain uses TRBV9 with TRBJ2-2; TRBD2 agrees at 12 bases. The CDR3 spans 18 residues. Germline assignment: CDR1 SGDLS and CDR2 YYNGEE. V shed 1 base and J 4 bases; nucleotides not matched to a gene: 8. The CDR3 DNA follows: TGTGCCAGCAGCGTACTCGCTAGCGGGGGGGCCGGCACCGGGGAGCTGTTTTTT. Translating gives CASSVLASGGAGTGELFF.

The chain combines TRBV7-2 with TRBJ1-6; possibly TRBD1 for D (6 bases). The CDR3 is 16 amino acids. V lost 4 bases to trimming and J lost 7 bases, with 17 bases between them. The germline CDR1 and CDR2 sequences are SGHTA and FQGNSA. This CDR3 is CASSSLVGGENSPLHF. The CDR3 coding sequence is TGTGCCAGCAGCTCCCTAGTAGGGGGAGAGAATTCACCCCTCCACTTT.

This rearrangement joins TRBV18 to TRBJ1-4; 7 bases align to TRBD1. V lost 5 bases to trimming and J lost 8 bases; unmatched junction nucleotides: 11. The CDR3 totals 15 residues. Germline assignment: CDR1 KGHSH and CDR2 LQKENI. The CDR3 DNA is TGTGCCAGCTCAAGATCGGGACAGTACAACGAAAAACTGTTTTTT. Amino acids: CASSRSGQYNEKLFF.

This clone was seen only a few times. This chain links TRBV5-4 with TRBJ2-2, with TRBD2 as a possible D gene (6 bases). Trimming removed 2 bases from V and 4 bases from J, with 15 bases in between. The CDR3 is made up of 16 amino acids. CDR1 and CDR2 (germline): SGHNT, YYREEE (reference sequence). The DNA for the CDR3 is TGTGCCAGCAGCTTTCGGTCGGGGGTTTCCACCGGGGAGCTGTTTTTT. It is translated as CASSFRSGVSTGELFF.

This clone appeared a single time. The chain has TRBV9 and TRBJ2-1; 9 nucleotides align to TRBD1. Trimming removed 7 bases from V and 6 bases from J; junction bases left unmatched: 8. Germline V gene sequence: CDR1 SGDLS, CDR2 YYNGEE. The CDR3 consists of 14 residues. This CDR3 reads CASRGTGNFNEQFF. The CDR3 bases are TGTGCCAGCCGGGGGACAGGGAATTTCAATGAGCAGTTCTTC.

The chain's CDR3 is CASSQASRSATEAFF. The CDR3 DNA follows: TGCGCCAGCAGCCAAGCCTCAAGGAGTGCCACTGAAGCTTTCTTT. The gene calls are TRBV4-1 and TRBJ1-1, with no clear D. The V gene's germline CDR1 is MGHRA and CDR2 YSYEKL. This CDR3 comprises 15 residues. Deletions cut 1 base from V and 4 bases from J, with 13 bases between.

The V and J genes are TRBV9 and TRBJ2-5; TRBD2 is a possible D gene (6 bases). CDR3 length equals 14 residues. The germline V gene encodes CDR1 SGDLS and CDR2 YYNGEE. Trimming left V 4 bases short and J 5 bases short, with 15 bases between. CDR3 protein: CASSPGTASETQYF. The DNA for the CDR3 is TGTGCCAGCAGCCCCGGGACTGCCTCCGAGACCCAGTACTTC.

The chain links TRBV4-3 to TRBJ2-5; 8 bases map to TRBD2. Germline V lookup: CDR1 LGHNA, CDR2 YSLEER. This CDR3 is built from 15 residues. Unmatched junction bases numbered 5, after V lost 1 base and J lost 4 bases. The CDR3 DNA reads TGCGCCAGCAGCCAAGCCCCGGGACTAGTAGAGACCCAGTACTTC. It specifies CASSQAPGLVETQYF.

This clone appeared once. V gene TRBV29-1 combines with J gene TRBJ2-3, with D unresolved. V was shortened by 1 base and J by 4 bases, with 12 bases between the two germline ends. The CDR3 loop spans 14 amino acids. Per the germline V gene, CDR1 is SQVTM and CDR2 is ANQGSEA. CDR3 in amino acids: CSVEVGIVPDTQYF. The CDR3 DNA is TGCAGCGTTGAAGTGGGCATCGTCCCAGATACGCAGTATTTT.

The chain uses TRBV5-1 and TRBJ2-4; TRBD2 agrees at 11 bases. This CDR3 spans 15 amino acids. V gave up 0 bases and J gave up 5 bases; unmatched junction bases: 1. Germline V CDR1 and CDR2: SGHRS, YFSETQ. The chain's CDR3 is CASSLVAGGENIQYF. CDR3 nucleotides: TGCGCCAGCAGCTTGGTAGCGGGGGGGGAAAACATTCAGTACTTC.

CDR3 DNA sequence: TGCGCCAGCAGCTTAACAGGGGGTTCGAACACCGGGGAGCTGTTTTTT. Encoded protein: CASSLTGGSNTGELFF. The J gene is TRBJ2-2, the V gene TRBV5-1, with TRBD1 matching over 8 bases. This CDR3 has 16 amino acids. From germline, CDR1 is SGHRS and CDR2 YFSETQ. The V and J ends lost 2 bases and 0 bases, in that order; junction bases with no gene match: 3.

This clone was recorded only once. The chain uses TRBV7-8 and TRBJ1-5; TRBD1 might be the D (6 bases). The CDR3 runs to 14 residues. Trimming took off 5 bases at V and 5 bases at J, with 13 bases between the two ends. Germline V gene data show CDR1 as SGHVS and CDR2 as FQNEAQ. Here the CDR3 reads CASSTNRVDQPQHF. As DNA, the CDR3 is TGTGCCAGCAGCACTAACAGGGTAGATCAGCCCCAGCATTTT.

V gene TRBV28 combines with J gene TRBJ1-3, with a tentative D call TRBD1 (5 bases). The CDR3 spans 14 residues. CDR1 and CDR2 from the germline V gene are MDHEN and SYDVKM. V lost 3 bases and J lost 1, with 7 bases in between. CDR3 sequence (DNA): TGTGCCAGCAGTTTCCCAGGGTCTGGAAACACCATATATTTT. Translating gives CASSFPGSGNTIYF.

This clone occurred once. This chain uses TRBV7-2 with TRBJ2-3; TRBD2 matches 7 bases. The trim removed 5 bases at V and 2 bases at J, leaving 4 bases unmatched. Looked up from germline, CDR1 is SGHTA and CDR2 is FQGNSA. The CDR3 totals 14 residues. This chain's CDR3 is CASSLSGTTDTQYF. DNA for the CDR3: TGTGCCAGCAGCCTCAGCGGGACCACAGATACGCAGTATTTT. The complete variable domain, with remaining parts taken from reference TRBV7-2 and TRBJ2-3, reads GAGVSQSPSNKVTEKGKDVELRCDPISGHTALYWYRQSLGQGLEFLIYFQGNSAPDKSGLPSDRFSAERTGGSVSTLTIQRTQQEDSAVYLCASSLSGTTDTQYFGPGTRLTVL.

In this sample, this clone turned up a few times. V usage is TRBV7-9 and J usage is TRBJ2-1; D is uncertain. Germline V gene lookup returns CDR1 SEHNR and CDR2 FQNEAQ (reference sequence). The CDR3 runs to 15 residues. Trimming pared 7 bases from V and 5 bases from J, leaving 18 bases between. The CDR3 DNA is TGTGCCAGCAACGAATGGGCGTCAGAACACAATGAGCAGTTCTTC. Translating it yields CASNEWASEHNEQFF.

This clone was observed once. The chain's CDR3 is CASSYSPGAGNTIYF. The CDR3 nucleotides are TGTGCCAGCAGTTACTCCCCCGGGGCTGGAAACACCATATATTTT. The rearrangement joins TRBV6-5 to TRBJ1-3; D not certain. The CDR3 has 15 residues. The germline V and J ends were trimmed by 0 bases and 2 bases, with 8 bases remaining between them. CDR1 and CDR2 (germline): MNHEY, SVGAGI.

The CDR3 nucleotides are TGTGCCAGCAGTTACGACAGAGAACCACTCAAGCTGTTTTTT. Translated: CASSYDREPLKLFF. The J gene is TRBJ2-2, the V gene TRBV27; D may be TRBD1 (5 bases). CDR1 is MNHEY and CDR2 is SMNVEV in the germline V gene (reference sequence). V lost 4 bases and J 12 bases, leaving 18 bases between the germline ends. CDR3 length: 14 residues.

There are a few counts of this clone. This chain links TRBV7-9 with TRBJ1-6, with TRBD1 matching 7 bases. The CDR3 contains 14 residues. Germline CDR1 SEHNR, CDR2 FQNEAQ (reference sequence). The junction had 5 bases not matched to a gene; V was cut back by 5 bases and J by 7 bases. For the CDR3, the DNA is TGTGCCAGCAGCCGGACAGGCCGGAATTCACCCCTCCACTTT. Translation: CASSRTGRNSPLHF. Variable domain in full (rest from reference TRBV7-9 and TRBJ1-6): DTGVSQNPRHKITKRGQNVTFRCDPISEHNRLYWYRQTLGQGPEFLTYFQNEAQLEKSRLLSDRFSAERPKGSFSTLEIQRTEQGDSAMYLCASSRTGRNSPLHFGNGTRLTVT.

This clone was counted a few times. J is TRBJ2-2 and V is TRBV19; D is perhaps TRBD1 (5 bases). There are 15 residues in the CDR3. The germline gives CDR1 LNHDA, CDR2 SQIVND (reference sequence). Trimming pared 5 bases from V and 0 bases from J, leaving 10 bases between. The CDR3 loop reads CASSFEQANTGELFF. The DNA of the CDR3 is TGTGCCAGTAGTTTTGAACAGGCGAACACCGGGGAGCTGTTTTTT.

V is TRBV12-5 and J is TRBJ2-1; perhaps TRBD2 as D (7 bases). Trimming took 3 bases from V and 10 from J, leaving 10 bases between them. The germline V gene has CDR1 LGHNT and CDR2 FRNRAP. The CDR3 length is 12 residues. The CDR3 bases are TGTGCTAGTGGTTTCGGGGGGCAAGAGCAGTTCTTC. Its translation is CASGFGGQEQFF.

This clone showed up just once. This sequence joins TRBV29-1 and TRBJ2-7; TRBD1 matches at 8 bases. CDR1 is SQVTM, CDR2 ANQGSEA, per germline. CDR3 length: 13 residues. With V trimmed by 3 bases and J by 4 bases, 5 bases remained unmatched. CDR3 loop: CSVDIRGRYEQYF. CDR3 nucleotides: TGCAGCGTTGATATCAGGGGGCGATACGAGCAGTACTTC.

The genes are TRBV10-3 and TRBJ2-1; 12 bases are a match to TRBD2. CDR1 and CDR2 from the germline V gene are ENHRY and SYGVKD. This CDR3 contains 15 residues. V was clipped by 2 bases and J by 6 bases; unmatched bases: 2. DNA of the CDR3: TGTGCCATCAGTGAGACACTAGCGGGGGGCAATGAGCAGTTCTTC. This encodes CAISETLAGGNEQFF.

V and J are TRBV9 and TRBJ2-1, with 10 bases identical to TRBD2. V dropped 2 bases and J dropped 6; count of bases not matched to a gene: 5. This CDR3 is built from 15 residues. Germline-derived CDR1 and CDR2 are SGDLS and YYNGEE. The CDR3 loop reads CASSVLAGVFNEQFF. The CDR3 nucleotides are TGTGCCAGCAGCGTCCTAGCGGGGGTGTTCAATGAGCAGTTCTTC.